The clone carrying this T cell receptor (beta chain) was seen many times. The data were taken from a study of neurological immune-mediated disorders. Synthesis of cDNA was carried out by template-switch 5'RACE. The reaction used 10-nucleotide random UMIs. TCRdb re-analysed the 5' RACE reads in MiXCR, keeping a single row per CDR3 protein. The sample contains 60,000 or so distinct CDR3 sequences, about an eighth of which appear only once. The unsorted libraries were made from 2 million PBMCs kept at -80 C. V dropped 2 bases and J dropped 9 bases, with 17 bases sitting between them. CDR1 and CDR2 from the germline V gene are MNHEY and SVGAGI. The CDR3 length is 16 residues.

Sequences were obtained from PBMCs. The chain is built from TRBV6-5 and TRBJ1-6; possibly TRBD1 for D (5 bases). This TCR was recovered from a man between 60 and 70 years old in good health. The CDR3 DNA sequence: TGTGCCAGCAGTTACGGGGGGAGGGCACACGGTTCACCCCTCCACTTT. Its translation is CASSYGGRAHGSPLHF.